This is a list of T cell receptor beta chains from one sample in a study of shared clonotypes between healthy human individuals. The data were produced by immunoSEQ multiplex PCR, yet TCRdb's version contains in-frame clones alone and is incomplete. The sample holds approximately 700,000 clones; less than 80% are singletons and the top ten take around 1.8%. Material: memory CD4+ T cells sorted from blood. The source is a woman in her 30s in good health. Both conserved end residues are part of each CDR3. The order of the fields is D gene, clone size, V gene, J gene, CDR3 protein, CDR3 DNA. D genes are given only for firm matches. Clone sizes are given selectively: once, few, many, or a class where the clone is expanded.

>-|-|TRBV6-5|TRBJ2-7
CASSYSKSASSYEQYF
TGTGCCAGCAGTTACTCGAAGTCCGCCAGCTCCTACGAGCAGTACTTC
>TRBD2|-|TRBV6-6|TRBJ2-3
CASSYPGGSGDTQYF
TGTGCCAGCAGTTACCCGGGCGGGAGTGGAGATACGCAGTATTTT
>-|many|TRBV30|TRBJ2-1
CAWRGGTTRYNEQFF
TGTGCCTGGAGGGGAGGTACCACCAGATACAATGAGCAGTTCTTC
>-|few|TRBV12-5|TRBJ2-1
CASGLVRGSSRDNEQFF
TGTGCTAGTGGTTTGGTACGAGGTAGTAGCAGGGACAATGAGCAGTTCTTC
>-|few|TRBV7-2|TRBJ2-1
CASSHSSTYNEQFF
TGTGCCAGCAGCCACTCTAGCACGTACAATGAGCAGTTCTTC
>TRBD1|-|TRBV19|TRBJ1-1
CASTIGQGAPEAFF
TGTGCCAGTACCATCGGACAGGGGGCTCCTGAAGCTTTCTTT
>-|few|TRBV28|TRBJ2-3
CASPPRLGGLNTDTQYF
TGTGCCAGCCCTCCCCGCCTAGGGGGACTAAACACAGATACGCAGTATTTT
>TRBD2|-|TRBV9|TRBJ2-1
CASSSQPTSGLQEQFF
TGTGCCAGCAGCTCCCAGCCGACTAGCGGGCTACAGGAGCAGTTCTTC
>-|-|TRBV2|TRBJ2-4
CASSDKAGHIQYF
TGTGCCAGCAGTGACAAGGCGGGGCACATTCAGTACTTC
>-|-|TRBV29-1|TRBJ1-1
CSVVSQFAFGTEAFF
TGCAGCGTTGTTAGTCAGTTTGCTTTTGGCACTGAAGCTTTCTTT
>-|-|TRBV5-1|TRBJ2-7
CASSLAGRSTFYEQYF
TGCGCCAGCAGCTTGGCGGGCAGGAGTACCTTCTACGAGCAGTACTTC
>TRBD2|-|TRBV10-3|TRBJ2-5
CAIGGAGGPQETQYF
TGTGCCATCGGGGGGGCGGGAGGCCCGCAAGAGACCCAGTACTTC
>-|-|TRBV29-1|TRBJ2-2
CSADRAYTGELFF
TGCAGCGCCGACAGAGCTTACACCGGGGAGCTGTTTTTT
>-|-|TRBV7-2|TRBJ1-4
CASSSMRSEKLFF
TGTGCCAGCAGCTCCATGCGGTCCGAAAAACTGTTTTTT
>-|once|TRBV7-9|TRBJ2-7
CASSLARTYEQYF
TGTGCCAGCAGCTTAGCCCGGACCTACGAGCAGTACTTC
>TRBD1|-|TRBV7-3|TRBJ2-3
CASSFRQGLTDTQYF
TGTGCCAGCAGCTTCCGACAGGGCCTCACAGATACGCAGTATTTT
>-|-|TRBV19|TRBJ1-4
CASTGLRNEKLFF
TGTGCCAGCACGGGACTCCGAAATGAAAAACTGTTTTTT
>TRBD2|few|TRBV7-9|TRBJ2-2
CASSFPRLAGGVGELFF
TGTGCCAGCAGCTTCCCAAGACTAGCGGGAGGGGTCGGGGAGCTGTTTTTT
>-|few|TRBV9|TRBJ2-2
CASSVVALTNTGELFF
TGTGCCAGCAGCGTAGTAGCTCTAACGAACACCGGGGAGCTGTTTTTT
>TRBD2|-|TRBV6-1|TRBJ2-7
CASSAIAGSSYEQYF
TGTGCCAGCAGTGCGATAGCGGGGTCCTCCTACGAGCAGTACTTC
>TRBD1|-|TRBV5-1|TRBJ2-1
CASSNAQGPPLDEQFF
TGCGCCAGCAGCAACGCACAGGGGCCGCCTTTGGATGAGCAGTTCTTC
>TRBD2|-|TRBV27|TRBJ2-1
CASKLPPLAGAPYNEQFF
TGTGCCAGCAAACTCCCCCCACTAGCGGGAGCACCCTACAATGAGCAGTTCTTC
>-|-|TRBV6-1|TRBJ2-2
CASSFGEATGELFF
TGTGCCAGCAGTTTCGGTGAGGCTACCGGGGAGCTGTTTTTT
>-|-|TRBV7-2|TRBJ2-7
CASSSTNSYEQYF
TGTGCCAGCAGCTCCACTAACTCCTACGAGCAGTACTTC
>-|-|TRBV11-2|TRBJ1-5
CASSLGYGFENQPQHF
TGTGCCAGCAGCTTAGGTTACGGGTTTGAAAATCAGCCCCAGCATTTT
>TRBD2|-|TRBV11-1|TRBJ2-2
CASSGAGGVYPGELFF
TGTGCCAGCTCTGGAGCGGGAGGCGTTTATCCCGGGGAGCTGTTTTTT
>-|once|TRBV2|TRBJ2-3
CASSEAGFRTDTQYF
TGTGCCAGCAGTGAAGCAGGGTTTAGGACAGATACGCAGTATTTT
>-|-|TRBV6-1|TRBJ2-7
CASRSTGISEQYF
TGTGCCAGCAGGAGTACAGGGATCTCCGAGCAGTACTTC
>-|-|TRBV10-3|TRBJ2-7
CAISRDPNYEQYF
TGTGCCATCAGCCGGGATCCCAACTACGAGCAGTACTTC
>TRBD1|-|TRBV30|TRBJ2-2
CAWKQIWGQENTGELFF
TGTGCCTGGAAGCAGATCTGGGGACAGGAGAACACCGGGGAGCTGTTTTTT
>TRBD2|-|TRBV4-2|TRBJ2-3
CASSLIAGRATDTQYF
TGTGCCAGCAGCCTTATAGCGGGACGGGCCACAGATACGCAGTATTTT
>TRBD2|-|TRBV5-1|TRBJ2-7
CASSLDSGGDYEQYF
TGCGCCAGCAGCTTGGATAGCGGGGGGGACTACGAGCAGTACTTC
>TRBD2|-|TRBV2|TRBJ2-7
CASSGKREGDEQYF
TGTGCCAGCAGTGGGAAGCGGGAGGGGGACGAGCAGTACTTC
>-|many|TRBV7-9|TRBJ1-4
CASSLNEEKLFF
TGTGCCAGCAGCTTGAATGAAGAAAAACTGTTTTTT
>TRBD1|-|TRBV7-3|TRBJ1-1
CASSSTGGNTEAFF
TGTGCCAGCAGCTCTACAGGGGGGAACACTGAAGCTTTCTTT
>-|-|TRBV5-8|TRBJ1-5
CASSRDWGRVVGSNQPQHF
TGTGCCAGCAGCCGGGACTGGGGCCGGGTCGTCGGAAGCAATCAGCCCCAGCATTTT
>-|-|TRBV27|TRBJ1-5
CASSLQGGRGQPQHF
TGTGCCAGCAGCCTCCAAGGGGGGCGAGGTCAGCCCCAGCATTTT